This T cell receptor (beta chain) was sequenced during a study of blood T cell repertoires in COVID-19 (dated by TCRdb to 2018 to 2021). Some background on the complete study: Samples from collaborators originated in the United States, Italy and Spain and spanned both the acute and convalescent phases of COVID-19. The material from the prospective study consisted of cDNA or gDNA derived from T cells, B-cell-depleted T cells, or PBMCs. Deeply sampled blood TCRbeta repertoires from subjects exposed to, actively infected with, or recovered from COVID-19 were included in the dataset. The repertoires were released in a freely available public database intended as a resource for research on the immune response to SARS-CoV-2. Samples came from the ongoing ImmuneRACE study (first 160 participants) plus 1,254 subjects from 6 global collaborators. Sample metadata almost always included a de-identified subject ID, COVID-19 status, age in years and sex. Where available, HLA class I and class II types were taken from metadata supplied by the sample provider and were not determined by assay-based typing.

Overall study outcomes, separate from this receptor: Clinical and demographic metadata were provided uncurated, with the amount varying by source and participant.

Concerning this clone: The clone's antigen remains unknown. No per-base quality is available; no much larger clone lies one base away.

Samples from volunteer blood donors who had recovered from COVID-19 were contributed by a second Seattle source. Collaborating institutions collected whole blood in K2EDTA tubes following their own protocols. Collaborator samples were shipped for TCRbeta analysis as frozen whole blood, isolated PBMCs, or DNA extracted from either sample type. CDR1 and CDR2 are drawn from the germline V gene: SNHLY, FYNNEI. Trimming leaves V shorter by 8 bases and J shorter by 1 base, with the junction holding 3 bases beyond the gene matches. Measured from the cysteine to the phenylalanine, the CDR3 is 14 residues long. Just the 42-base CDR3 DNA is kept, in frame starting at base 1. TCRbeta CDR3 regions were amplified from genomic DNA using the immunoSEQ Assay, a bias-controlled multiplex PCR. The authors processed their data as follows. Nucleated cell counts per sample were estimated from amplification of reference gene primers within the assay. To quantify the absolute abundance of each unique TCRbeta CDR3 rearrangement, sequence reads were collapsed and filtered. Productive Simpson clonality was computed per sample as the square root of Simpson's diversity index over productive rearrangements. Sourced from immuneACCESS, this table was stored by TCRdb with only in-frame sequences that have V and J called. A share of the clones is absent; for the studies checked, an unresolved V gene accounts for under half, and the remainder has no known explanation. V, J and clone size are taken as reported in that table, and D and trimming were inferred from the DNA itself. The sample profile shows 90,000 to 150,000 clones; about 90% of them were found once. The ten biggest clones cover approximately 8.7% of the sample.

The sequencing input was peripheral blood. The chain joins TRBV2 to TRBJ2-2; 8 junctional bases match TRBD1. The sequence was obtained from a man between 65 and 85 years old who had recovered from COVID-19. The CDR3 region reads CASRGQGNTGELFF. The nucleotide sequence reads TGTGCCAGCCGCGGACAGGGGAACACCGGGGAGCTGTTTTTT.